This T cell receptor beta chain was found in a study of spatial heterogeneity in lung cancer. In the study overall: As counted in raw reads, each unique TCR and UMI combination appeared more than ten times on average.

This clonotype was observed a handful of times. The antigen remains unidentified. Findings and limits, study-wide: Ubiquitous expanded tumor TCRs were observed in blood more at resection than follow-up.

Time point specified: sample taken at primary tumor resection. The cohort: approximately 66 early-stage, untreated non-small cell lung cancer patients. Every individual TCR cDNA molecule carried its own unique molecular identifier, which allowed correction of PCR and sequencing errors. TCRdb fed the 5' RACE reads into MiXCR, producing one record per CDR3 protein. Of around 26,000 distinct CDR3 sequences in the sample, about 7.6% were seen once. Trimming pared 7 bases from V and 7 bases from J, leaving 26 bases between. CDR3 length: 18 amino acids. Germline assignment: CDR1 MNHNY and CDR2 SVGAGI (reference sequence).

The source of this sequence is a male donor with early-stage non-small cell lung cancer. This chain connects TRBV6-6 to TRBJ1-6; tentative D call: TRBD1 (6 bases). The sample here was PBMCs, taken at surgery. The CDR3 DNA is TGTGCCAGCATCGCAGACGGAACAGGGTTTAATCGGAATTCACCCCTCCACTTT. It codes for CASIADGTGFNRNSPLHF.